This T cell receptor beta chain appears in the sequencing data of a study of blood T cell repertoires in COVID-19. Overall study context: The United States, Italy and Spain were the sources of the acute and convalescent COVID-19 samples. The analysed material was cDNA or gDNA that came from T cells, B-cell-depleted T cells, or PBMCs.

Under the authors' procedure: Amplification of reference gene primers was used by the study to estimate nucleated cell counts. Profiled with immunoSEQ multiplex PCR; TCRdb holds only in-frame clones, not every one. The V and J calls and clone size come from that table; D and trimming were worked out from the DNA. The sample has about 99,000 clones; roughly 84% are singletons. CDR1 LNHDA and CDR2 SQIVND come from the germline V gene (reference sequence). The germline V and J ends were trimmed by 5 bases and 2 bases, with 15 bases remaining between them. The CDR3 has 15 amino acids. V usage is TRBV19 and J usage is TRBJ2-5, with TRBD1 as a possible D gene (7 bases). The sample taken for sequencing was peripheral blood. This receptor was taken from a man in his 60s with acute or convalescent COVID-19. CDR3 loop: CASSPGGTAQETQYF. CDR3 nucleotide sequence: TGTGCCAGTAGTCCTGGGGGGACAGCGCAAGAGACCCAGTACTTC.